This entry lists 22 T cell receptor beta chains sequenced from one sample in a study of beta chain features in type 1 diabetes. Points from the study as a whole: All four CD4+ subsets from Type 1 diabetes patients carried moderately but significantly shorter TCRB CDR3s.

The investigators reverse transcribed all of the isolated RNA, so they sequenced expressed TCRB transcripts. Clones were read by immunoSEQ multiplex PCR, and TCRdb kept only the in-frame ones, dropping some. The sample consists of around 280,000 clones, roughly 15% of them appearing once. Antigens of these TCRs are unknown. Sample: naive CD4+ T cells from blood. The receptors were sampled from a man aged 18 to 30 with type 1 diabetes.

The V gene is TRBV5-6, the J gene TRBJ2-7; D remains ambiguous. The germline gives CDR1 SGHDT, CDR2 YYEEEE. V gave up 3 bases and J gave up 3 bases, with 10 bases separating them. The CDR3 consists of 13 residues. CDR3 sequence reads: CASSSTRRYEQYF. The CDR3 DNA reads as TGTGCCAGCAGCTCGACACGGCGCTACGAGCAGTACTTC.

This clone has a handful of counts. The chain recombines TRBV2 with TRBJ2-1; 9 positions match TRBD2. The CDR3 covers 14 residues. CDR1 is SNHLY and CDR2 is FYNNEI in the germline V gene. The junction had 5 bases not matched to a gene; V was cut back by 5 bases and J by 6 bases. In nucleotides, the CDR3 is TGTGCCAGCAGTTCCGGGACTAGCCCCAATGAGCAGTTCTTC. This translates into CASSSGTSPNEQFF.

Only a few counts were recorded for this clone. J is TRBJ2-7 and V is TRBV19; 10 nucleotides align to TRBD2. Germline values: CDR1 LNHDA, CDR2 SQIVND (reference sequence). The CDR3 totals 15 residues. V shed 1 base, J shed 3 bases, and the junction held 3 bases outside the gene matches. This chain's CDR3 is CASSIATSGNYEQYF. The CDR3 DNA reads TGTGCCAGTAGTATAGCCACTAGCGGGAACTACGAGCAGTACTTC.

The V gene is TRBV6-5, the J gene TRBJ2-7, with 7 bases matching TRBD2. The length of the CDR3 is 11 residues. CDR1 is MNHEY, CDR2 SVGAGI, per germline. Trimming at V came to 4 bases and at J to 8 bases, leaving 2 bases not matched to a gene. The CDR3 loop reads CASSSGGKQYF. The CDR3 region has the DNA TGTGCCAGCAGTTCCGGGGGGAAGCAGTACTTC.

This clone came up a few times. This chain joins TRBV10-2 and TRBJ2-1; maybe TRBD1 (6 bases). Germline CDR1 reads WSHSY; CDR2 reads SAAADI. The V and J ends lost 2 bases and 12 bases respectively, with 11 bases between them. This CDR3 has 12 residues. CDR3 DNA sequence: TGCGCCAGCAGTGAGGAACAGGGCAGGCAGTTCTTC. Encoded protein: CASSEEQGRQFF.

The V gene is TRBV2, the J gene TRBJ2-7; 8 positions match TRBD1. With V trimmed by 5 bases and J by 5 bases, 5 bases remained unmatched. The germline V gene has CDR1 SNHLY and CDR2 FYNNEI. The CDR3 sequence is 13 residues long. The CDR3: CASSPDRGHEQYF. CDR3 sequence (DNA): TGTGCCAGCAGTCCAGACAGGGGTCACGAGCAGTACTTC.

The chain is built from TRBV5-5 and TRBJ2-3; D is possibly TRBD1 (6 bases). Trimming cost V 6 bases and J 2 bases, with 13 bases left between them. CDR1 is SGHKS, CDR2 YYEKEE, per germline (reference sequence). This CDR3 is built from 14 residues. This CDR3 reads CASILRQDTDTQYF. The DNA for the CDR3 is TGTGCCAGCATCCTTAGACAGGACACAGATACGCAGTATTTT.

This clone came up a few times. This rearrangement joins TRBV29-1 to TRBJ1-1; TRBD1 agrees at 8 bases. V lost 4 bases, J lost 7 bases, and 11 bases stayed unmatched. Germline loops: CDR1 SQVTM, CDR2 ANQGSEA. The CDR3 has 14 residues. The CDR3 DNA reads as TGCAGCGTTGCGCTCCGCCAGGGGGCGATTGAAGCTTTCTTT. Translating it yields CSVALRQGAIEAFF.

This chain joins TRBV5-5 and TRBJ1-5; D perhaps matches TRBD1 (5 bases). Germline CDR1 reads SGHKS; CDR2 reads YYEKEE (reference sequence). V was pared by 4 bases and J by 0 bases, with 20 bases between. The CDR3 has 18 residues. CDR3 nucleotide sequence: TGTGCCAGCAGCCTAGGAGGGGCGCCGCAGGTTAGCAATCAGCCCCAGCATTTT. Translated, it gives CASSLGGAPQVSNQPQHF.

The rearrangement joins TRBV11-2 to TRBJ1-5; 10 bases are shared with TRBD1. Per germline, CDR1 SGHAT and CDR2 FQNNGV. The J segment lost 0 bases and the V segment lost 3 bases, leaving 5 bases of the junction unmatched. The CDR3 runs 17 residues. For the CDR3, the DNA is TGTGCCAGCAGCTTTACGGGACAGGGGTTTAGCAATCAGCCCCAGCATTTT. Residues: CASSFTGQGFSNQPQHF.

This clone was seen only a few times. J is TRBJ2-3 and V is TRBV9; tentative D call: TRBD2 (7 bases). Germline lookup yields CDR1 SGDLS and CDR2 YYNGEE. The CDR3 is made up of 16 amino acids. V lost 4 bases and J 0 bases, leaving 15 bases between the germline ends. The CDR3 is CASSPYAGASTDTQYF. In DNA form, the CDR3 reads TGTGCCAGCAGCCCCTATGCGGGGGCTAGCACAGATACGCAGTATTTT.

Regarding this clone: The same CDR3 arises from other DNA sequences in this sample as well. The chain combines TRBV18 with TRBJ1-1; 10 bases are shared with TRBD1. This CDR3 contains 13 residues. Germline V gives CDR1 KGHSH, CDR2 LQKENI. The V segment lost 2 bases and the J segment 7 bases; nucleotides outside the gene matches: 1. The CDR3 loop is CASSPRDRGEAFF. The DNA of the CDR3 is TGTGCCAGCTCACCAAGGGACAGGGGTGAAGCTTTCTTT. Full variable domain (missing parts from reference TRBV18 and TRBJ1-1): NAGVMQNPRHLVRRRGQEARLRCSPMKGHSHVYWYRQLPEEGLKFMVYLQKENIIDESGMPKERFSAEFPKEGPSILRIQQVVRGDSAAYFCASSPRDRGEAFFGQGTRLTVV.

The chain recombines TRBV28 with TRBJ2-1, with 9 bases fitting TRBD1. Germline V gene data show CDR1 as MDHEN and CDR2 as SYDVKM. J was trimmed by 4 bases and V by 9 bases; bases with no gene match: 10. This CDR3 spans 15 amino acids. The CDR3 nucleotides read TGTGCCAGTTCTCTCCGGGACAGGGCTTACAATGAGCAGTTCTTC. It yields the protein CASSLRDRAYNEQFF.

This clone was detected a few times. The J gene is TRBJ2-1, the V gene TRBV2, with 14 nucleotides matching TRBD2. Germline V gives CDR1 SNHLY, CDR2 FYNNEI. The trim removed 9 bases at V and 6 bases at J, leaving 4 bases unmatched. The CDR3 sequence is 14 residues long. The CDR3 region is CASRLAGGPNEQFF. For the CDR3, the DNA is TGTGCCAGTCGACTAGCGGGGGGGCCCAATGAGCAGTTCTTC.

The chain carries TRBV28 and TRBJ2-3, with D possibly matching TRBD2 (7 bases). The CDR3 totals 12 residues. The V end lost 9 bases, the J end lost 9 bases, and 16 bases lay between the germline ends. In germline, CDR1 is MDHEN, CDR2 SYDVKM. CDR3 sequence reads: CASEGGGGTQYF. CDR3 in DNA: TGTGCCAGTGAAGGGGGGGGAGGAACGCAGTATTTT.

This clone was seen only a few times. The chain is built from TRBV18 and TRBJ2-7; TRBD2 matches 9 bases. CDR1 and CDR2 (germline): KGHSH, LQKENI. The V gene end was trimmed by 2 bases and the J gene end by 3 bases; junction bases not matched to a gene: 5. The CDR3 runs 15 residues. CDR3 in amino acids: CASSPGTSTNYEQYF. Written as DNA, the CDR3 is TGTGCCAGCTCACCAGGGACTAGCACCAACTACGAGCAGTACTTC.

The chain couples TRBV10-3 to TRBJ2-3, with TRBD2 identical over 10 bases. The CDR3 has 15 amino acids. The V gene end was trimmed by 4 bases and the J gene end by 6 bases; junction bases not matched to a gene: 7. The germline gives CDR1 ENHRY, CDR2 SYGVKD. The CDR3 coding sequence is TGTGCCATCAGTGGGGTAGCGGGAGGCTCGGATACGCAGTATTTT. The encoded protein is CAISGVAGGSDTQYF.

The chain couples TRBV29-1 to TRBJ2-1; TRBD1 aligns across 9 bases. V was pared by 5 bases and J by 9 bases, with 11 bases of the junction left unmatched. The CDR3 consists of 14 residues. Germline V gene data show CDR1 as SQVTM and CDR2 as ANQGSEA. CDR3 nucleotide sequence: TGCAGCGTTCGGCGGGACAGGGTCGATAGTGAGCAGTTCTTC. Translation: CSVRRDRVDSEQFF.

The chain uses TRBV2 and TRBJ2-7; the match to TRBD1 covers 9 bases. Trimming took 7 bases from V and 4 from J; bases not matched to a gene: 11. Germline lookup yields CDR1 SNHLY and CDR2 FYNNEI. The CDR3 runs 15 residues. The chain's CDR3 is CASTSSGTGRYEQYF. CDR3 DNA sequence: TGTGCCAGCACTAGCTCCGGGACAGGGAGGTACGAGCAGTACTTC.

J is TRBJ1-1 and V is TRBV5-1; D remains unclear. Germline assignment: CDR1 SGHRS and CDR2 YFSETQ. Trimming pared 0 bases from V and 4 bases from J, leaving 10 bases between. This CDR3 contains 14 residues. The chain's CDR3 is CASSLELGSTEAFF. In DNA form, the CDR3 reads TGCGCCAGCAGCTTGGAATTAGGGAGCACTGAAGCTTTCTTT.

This rearrangement joins TRBV7-7 to TRBJ1-1; possibly TRBD1 for D (5 bases). This CDR3 region has 16 residues. The germline V gene has CDR1 SSHAT and CDR2 FNYEAQ (reference sequence). Trimming took off 3 bases at V and 1 base at J, with 15 bases between the two ends. CDR3 residues: CASSFSGFTPNTEAFF. DNA for the CDR3: TGTGCCAGCAGCTTCTCAGGGTTCACGCCGAACACTGAAGCTTTCTTT.

This clone was counted only a few times. The gene calls are TRBV7-2 and TRBJ1-6, with 8 bases fitting TRBD1. The CDR3 spans 16 residues. Germline values: CDR1 SGHTA, CDR2 FQGNSA. V shed 5 bases, J shed 12 bases, and the junction held 15 bases outside the gene matches. The CDR3 DNA reads TGTGCCAGCAGCCCGGCGTTGGGGGGACAGGAGTTACCCCTCCACTTT. It codes for CASSPALGGQELPLHF. Filled out from reference TRBV7-2 and TRBJ1-6, the complete variable domain reads GAGVSQSPSNKVTEKGKDVELRCDPISGHTALYWYRQSLGQGLEFLIYFQGNSAPDKSGLPSDRFSAERTGGSVSTLTIQRTQQEDSAVYLCASSPALGGQELPLHFGNGTRLTVT.